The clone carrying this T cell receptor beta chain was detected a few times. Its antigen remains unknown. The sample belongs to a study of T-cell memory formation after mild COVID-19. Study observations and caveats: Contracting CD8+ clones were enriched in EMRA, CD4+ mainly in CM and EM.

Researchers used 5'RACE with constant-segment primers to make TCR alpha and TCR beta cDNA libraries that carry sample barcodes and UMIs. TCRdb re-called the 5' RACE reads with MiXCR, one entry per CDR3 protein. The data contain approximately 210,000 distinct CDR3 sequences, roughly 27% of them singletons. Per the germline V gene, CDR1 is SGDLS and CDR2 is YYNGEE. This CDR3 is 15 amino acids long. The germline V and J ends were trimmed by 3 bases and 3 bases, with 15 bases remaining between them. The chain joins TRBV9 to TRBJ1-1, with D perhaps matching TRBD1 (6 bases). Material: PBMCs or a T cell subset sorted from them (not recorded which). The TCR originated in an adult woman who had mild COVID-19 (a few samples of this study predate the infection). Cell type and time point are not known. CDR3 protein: CASSGEGGKDTEAFF. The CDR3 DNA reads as TGTGCCAGCAGCGGGGAAGGGGGAAAGGACACTGAAGCTTTCTTT. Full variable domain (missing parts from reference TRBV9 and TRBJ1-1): DSGVTQTPKHLITATGQRVTLRCSPRSGDLSVYWYQQSLDQGLQFLIQYYNGEERAKGNILERFSAQQFPDLHSELNLSSLELGDSALYFCASSGEGGKDTEAFFGQGTRLTVV.